This paragraph reports one T cell receptor (beta chain). Its antigen is as yet unknown. This record comes from a study of blood T cells in healthy people across ages. Study-level results: Diversity of TCR beta correlated strongly with naive T cell percentage. Unsorted PBMCs prevented conclusive naive versus antigen-experienced comparison.

The use of a sample-barcoded 5' primer and a J-beta primer mix characterized a second PCR of about 7 to 12 cycles. Samples each returned at least 2.5 million CDR3-containing paired-end reads. TCRdb reanalysed the 5' RACE reads using MiXCR and keeps one entry per CDR3 protein. The profile shows around 2 million distinct CDR3 sequences, about 39% of them singletons. Per sample, a minimum of 6.5 million PBMCs were isolated. The CDR3 spans 15 residues. V lost 4 bases, J lost 4 bases, and 12 bases stayed unmatched. Germline CDR1 is DFQATT and CDR2 is SNEGSKA (reference sequence). The genes are TRBV20-1 and TRBJ1-1, with TRBD1 matching over 7 bases. This clonotype was sampled from a human donor in good health. The sample taken for sequencing was blood. CDR3 loop: CSAKLFGDSFTEAFF. In DNA form, the CDR3 reads TGCAGTGCTAAATTATTTGGGGACAGCTTCACTGAAGCTTTCTTT.